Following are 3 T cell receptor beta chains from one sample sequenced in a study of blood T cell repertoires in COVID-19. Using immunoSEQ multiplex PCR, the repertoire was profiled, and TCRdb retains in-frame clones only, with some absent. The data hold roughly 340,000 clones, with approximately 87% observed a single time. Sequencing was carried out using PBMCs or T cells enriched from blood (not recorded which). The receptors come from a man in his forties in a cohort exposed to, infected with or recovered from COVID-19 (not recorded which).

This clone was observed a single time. This CDR3 reads CASSLTGFSPLHF. The CDR3 DNA follows: TGCGCCAGCAGTCTAACAGGGTTTTCACCCCTCCACTTT. The chain joins TRBV10-2 to TRBJ1-6; the D gene is possibly TRBD1 (6 bases). This CDR3 spans 13 amino acids. Germline assignment: CDR1 WSHSY and CDR2 SAAADI. The ends were cut back, 5 bases at V and 9 bases at J, with 11 bases in the middle.

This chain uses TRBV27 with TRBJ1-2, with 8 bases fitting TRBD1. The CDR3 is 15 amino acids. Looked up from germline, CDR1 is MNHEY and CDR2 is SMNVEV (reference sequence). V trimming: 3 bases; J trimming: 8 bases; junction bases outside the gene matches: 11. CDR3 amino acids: CASSLRGQVVSGYTF. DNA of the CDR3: TGTGCCAGCAGTTTGAGGGGACAGGTTGTATCAGGCTACACCTTC.

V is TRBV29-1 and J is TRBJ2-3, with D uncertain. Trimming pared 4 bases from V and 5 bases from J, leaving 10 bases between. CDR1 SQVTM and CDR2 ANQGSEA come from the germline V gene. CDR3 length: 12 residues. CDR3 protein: CSVGPHEDTQYF. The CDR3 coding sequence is TGCAGCGTTGGGCCACATGAAGATACGCAGTATTTT.